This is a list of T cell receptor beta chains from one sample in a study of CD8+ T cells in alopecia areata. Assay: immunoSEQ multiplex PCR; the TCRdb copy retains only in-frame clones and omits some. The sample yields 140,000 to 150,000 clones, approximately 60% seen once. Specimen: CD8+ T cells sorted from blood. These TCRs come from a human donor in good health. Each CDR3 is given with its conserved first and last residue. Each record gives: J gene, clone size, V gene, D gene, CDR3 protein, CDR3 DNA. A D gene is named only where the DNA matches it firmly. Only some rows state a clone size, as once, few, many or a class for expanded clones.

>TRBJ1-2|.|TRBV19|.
CASSISGVDGYTF
TGTGCCAGTAGTATCTCAGGGGTGGATGGCTACACCTTC
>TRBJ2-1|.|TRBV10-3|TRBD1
CAVGTGASYNEQFF
TGTGCCGTCGGGACAGGGGCCTCCTACAATGAGCAGTTCTTC
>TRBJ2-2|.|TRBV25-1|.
CASSGFNTGELFF
TGTGCCAGCAGTGGATTTAACACCGGGGAGCTGTTTTTT
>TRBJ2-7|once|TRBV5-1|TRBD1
CASSRGPGQGAISTEQYF
TGCGCCAGCAGCAGGGGACCGGGACAGGGGGCGATTTCGACCGAGCAGTACTTC
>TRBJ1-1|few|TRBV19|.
CASSILGTEAFF
TGTGCCAGTAGTATACTGGGCACTGAAGCTTTCTTT
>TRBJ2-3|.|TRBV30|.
CAWTEGIGTDTQYF
TGTGCCTGGACGGAGGGGATTGGGACAGATACGCAGTATTTT
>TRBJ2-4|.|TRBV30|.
CAWSVSWTEDKNIQYF
TGTGCCTGGAGTGTGTCCTGGACGGAGGACAAAAACATTCAGTACTTC
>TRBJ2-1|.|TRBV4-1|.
CASSQYNDGHNEQFF
TGCGCCAGCAGCCAATACAACGACGGGCACAATGAGCAGTTCTTC
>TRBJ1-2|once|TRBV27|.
CASSLARGDGYTF
TGTGCCAGCAGTTTGGCCAGGGGTGATGGCTACACCTTC
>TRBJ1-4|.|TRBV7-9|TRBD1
CASSPTGTGRANEKLFF
TGTGCCAGCAGCCCGACTGGGACAGGGAGAGCTAATGAAAAACTGTTTTTT
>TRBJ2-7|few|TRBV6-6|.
CASRQWTLSYEQYF
TGTGCCAGCAGACAGTGGACCCTCTCCTACGAGCAGTACTTC
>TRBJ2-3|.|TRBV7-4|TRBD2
CASSPGTSATDTQYF
TGTGCCAGCAGCCCCGGGACTAGCGCCACAGATACGCAGTATTTT
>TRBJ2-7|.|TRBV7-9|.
CASSSRFDF
TGTGCCAGCAGCTCGCGATTTGACTTC
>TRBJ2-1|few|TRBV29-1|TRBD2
CSVEHPSGSSYNEQFF
TGCAGCGTTGAACACCCTAGCGGGAGCTCCTACAATGAGCAGTTCTTC
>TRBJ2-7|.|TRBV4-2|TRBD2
CASSQEEAGESHEQYF
TGTGCCAGCAGCCAAGAAGAAGCGGGAGAATCCCACGAGCAGTACTTC
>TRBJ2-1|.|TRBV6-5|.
CASSYSNSGDEQFF
TGTGCCAGCAGTTACTCGAACTCCGGGGATGAGCAGTTCTTC
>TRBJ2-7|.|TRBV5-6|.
CASSLGTFYEQYF
TGTGCCAGCAGCCTCGGGACTTTCTACGAGCAGTACTTC
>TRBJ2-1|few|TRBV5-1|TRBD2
CASSPSGRAASNEQFF
TGCGCCAGCAGCCCTAGCGGGAGGGCCGCCTCCAATGAGCAGTTCTTC
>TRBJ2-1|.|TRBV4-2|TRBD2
CASSQRLAGNNEQFF
TGTGCCAGCAGCCAACGCCTAGCGGGAAACAATGAGCAGTTCTTC
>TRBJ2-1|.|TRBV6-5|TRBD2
CASIGTSGRAAEQFF
TGTGCCAGCATCGGGACTAGCGGGAGGGCGGCTGAGCAGTTCTTC
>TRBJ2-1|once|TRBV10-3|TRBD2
CAISESGGGSYNEQFF
TGTGCCATCAGTGAGTCCGGCGGGGGCTCCTACAATGAGCAGTTCTTC
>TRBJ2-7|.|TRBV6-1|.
CASSDGQDYPSYEQYF
TGTGCCAGCAGTGACGGACAGGACTATCCCTCCTACGAGCAGTACTTC
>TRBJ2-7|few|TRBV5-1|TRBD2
CASSLVPSGSYEQYF
TGCGCCAGCAGCTTGGTTCCTAGCGGGAGCTACGAGCAGTACTTC